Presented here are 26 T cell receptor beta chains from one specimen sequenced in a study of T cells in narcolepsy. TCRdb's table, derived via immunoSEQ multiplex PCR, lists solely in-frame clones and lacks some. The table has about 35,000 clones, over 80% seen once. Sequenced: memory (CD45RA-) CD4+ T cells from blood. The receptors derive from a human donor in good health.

This CDR3 is CASSPGTGTDTQYF. The CDR3 DNA follows: TGTGCCAGCAGCCCCGGGACAGGGACAGATACGCAGTATTTT. The chain links TRBV7-9 to TRBJ2-3; 9 bases line up with TRBD1. This CDR3 is built from 14 residues. From germline, CDR1 is SEHNR and CDR2 FQNEAQ (reference sequence). The J segment lost 3 bases and the V segment lost 5 bases, leaving 3 bases of the junction unmatched.

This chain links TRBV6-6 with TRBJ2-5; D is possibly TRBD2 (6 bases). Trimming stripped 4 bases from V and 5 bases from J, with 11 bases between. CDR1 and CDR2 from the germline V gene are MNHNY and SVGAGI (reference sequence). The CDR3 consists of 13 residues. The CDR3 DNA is TGTGCCAGCAGTTGGAGGGCTACGGAGACCCAGTACTTC. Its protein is CASSWRATETQYF.

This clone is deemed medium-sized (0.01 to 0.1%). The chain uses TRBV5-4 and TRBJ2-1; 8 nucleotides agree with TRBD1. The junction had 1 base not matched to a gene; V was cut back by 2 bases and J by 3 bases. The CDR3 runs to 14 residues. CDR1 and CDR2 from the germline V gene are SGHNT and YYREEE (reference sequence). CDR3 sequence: CASSLGQGYNEQFF. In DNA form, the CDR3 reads TGTGCCAGCAGCTTAGGACAGGGCTACAATGAGCAGTTCTTC.

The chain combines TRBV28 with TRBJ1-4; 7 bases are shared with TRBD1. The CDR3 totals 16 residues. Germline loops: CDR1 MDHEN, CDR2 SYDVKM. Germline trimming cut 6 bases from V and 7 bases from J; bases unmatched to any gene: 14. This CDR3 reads CASRQGTAQRGEKLFF. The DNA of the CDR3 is TGTGCCAGCAGACAGGGGACCGCCCAGAGAGGTGAAAAACTGTTTTTT.

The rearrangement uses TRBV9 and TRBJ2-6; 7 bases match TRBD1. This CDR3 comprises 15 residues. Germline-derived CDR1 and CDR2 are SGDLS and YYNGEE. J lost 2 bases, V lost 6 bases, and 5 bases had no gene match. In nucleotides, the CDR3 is TGTGCCAGCACACCAGGGACAGCTGGGGCCAACGTCCTGACTTTC. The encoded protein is CASTPGTAGANVLTF.

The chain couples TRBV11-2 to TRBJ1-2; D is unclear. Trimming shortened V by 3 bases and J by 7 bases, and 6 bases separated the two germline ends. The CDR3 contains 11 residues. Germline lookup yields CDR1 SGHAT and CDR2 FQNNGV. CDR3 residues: CASSFRGGYTF. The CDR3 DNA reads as TGTGCCAGCAGCTTCCGCGGTGGCTACACCTTC.

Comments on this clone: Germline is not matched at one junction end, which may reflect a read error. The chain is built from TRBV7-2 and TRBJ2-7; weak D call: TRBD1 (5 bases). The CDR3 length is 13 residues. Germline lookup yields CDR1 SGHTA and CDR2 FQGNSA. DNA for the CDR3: TGTGCCAGCAGGTTAGACAGCTCCTACGAGCAGTACTTC. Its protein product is CASRLDSSYEQYF. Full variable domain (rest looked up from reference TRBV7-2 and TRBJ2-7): GAGVSQSPSNKVTEKGKDVELRCDPISGHTALYWYRQSLGQGLEFLIYFQGNSAPDKSGLPSDRFSAERTGGSVSTLTIQRTQQEDSAVYLCASRLDSSYEQYFGPGTRLTVT.

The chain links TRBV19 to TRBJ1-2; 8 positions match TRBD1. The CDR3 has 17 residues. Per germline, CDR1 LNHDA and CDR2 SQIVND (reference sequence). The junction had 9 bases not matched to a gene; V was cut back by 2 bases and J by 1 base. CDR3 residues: CASSIWRQGLSNYGYTF. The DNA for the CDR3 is TGTGCCAGTAGTATATGGAGACAGGGGCTAAGTAACTATGGCTACACCTTC.

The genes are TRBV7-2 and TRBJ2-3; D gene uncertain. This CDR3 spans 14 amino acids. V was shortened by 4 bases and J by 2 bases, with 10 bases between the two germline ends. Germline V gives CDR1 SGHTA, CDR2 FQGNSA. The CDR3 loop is CASSSRPHTDTQYF. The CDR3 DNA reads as TGTGCCAGCAGCTCTCGGCCACACACAGATACGCAGTATTTT.

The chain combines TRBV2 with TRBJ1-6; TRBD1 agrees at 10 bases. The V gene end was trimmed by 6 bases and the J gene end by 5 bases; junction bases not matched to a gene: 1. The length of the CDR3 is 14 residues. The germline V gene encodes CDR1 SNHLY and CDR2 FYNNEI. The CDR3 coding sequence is TGTGCCAGCAGGGGGACAGGGGATAATTCACCCCTCCACTTT. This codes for CASRGTGDNSPLHF.

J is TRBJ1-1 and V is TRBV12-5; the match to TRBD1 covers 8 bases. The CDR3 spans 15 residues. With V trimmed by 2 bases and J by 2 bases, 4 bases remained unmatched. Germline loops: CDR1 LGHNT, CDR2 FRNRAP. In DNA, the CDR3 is TGTGCTAGTGGTTTGTGGGCAGGGGGCAACACTGAAGCTTTCTTT. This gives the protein CASGLWAGGNTEAFF.

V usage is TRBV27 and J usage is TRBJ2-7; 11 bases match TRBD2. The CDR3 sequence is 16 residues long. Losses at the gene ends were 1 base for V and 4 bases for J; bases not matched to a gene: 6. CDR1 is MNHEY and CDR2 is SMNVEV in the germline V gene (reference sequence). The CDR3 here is CASSLYTSGSRYEQYF. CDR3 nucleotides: TGTGCCAGCAGTTTATACACTAGCGGGAGTAGGTACGAGCAGTACTTC.

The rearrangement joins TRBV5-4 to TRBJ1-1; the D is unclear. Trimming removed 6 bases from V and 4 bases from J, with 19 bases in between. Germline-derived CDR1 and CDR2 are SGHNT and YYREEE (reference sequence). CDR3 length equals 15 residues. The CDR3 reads CASTQDPGGVTEAFF. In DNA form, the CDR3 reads TGTGCCAGCACCCAGGATCCTGGTGGGGTCACTGAAGCTTTCTTT.

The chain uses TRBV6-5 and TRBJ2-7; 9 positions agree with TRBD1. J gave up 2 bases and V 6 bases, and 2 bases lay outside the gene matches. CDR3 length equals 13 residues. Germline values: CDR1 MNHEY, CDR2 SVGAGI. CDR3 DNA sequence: TGTGCCAGCAGGGGGGACAGGGCCTACGAGCAGTACTTC. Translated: CASRGDRAYEQYF.

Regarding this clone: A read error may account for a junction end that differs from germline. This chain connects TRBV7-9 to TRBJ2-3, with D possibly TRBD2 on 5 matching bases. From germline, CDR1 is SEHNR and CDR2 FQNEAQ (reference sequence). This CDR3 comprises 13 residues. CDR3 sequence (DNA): TGTGCCAGCAGCCTAGCCCCCGCCGATACGCAGTATTTT. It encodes CASSLAPADTQYF.

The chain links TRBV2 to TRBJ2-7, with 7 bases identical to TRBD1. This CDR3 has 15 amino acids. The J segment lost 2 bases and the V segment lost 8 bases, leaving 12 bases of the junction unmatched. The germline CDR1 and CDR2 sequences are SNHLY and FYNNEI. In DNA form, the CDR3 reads TGTGCCAGCTCCGCAACCAGGGGGTTGACCTACGAGCAGTACTTC. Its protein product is CASSATRGLTYEQYF.

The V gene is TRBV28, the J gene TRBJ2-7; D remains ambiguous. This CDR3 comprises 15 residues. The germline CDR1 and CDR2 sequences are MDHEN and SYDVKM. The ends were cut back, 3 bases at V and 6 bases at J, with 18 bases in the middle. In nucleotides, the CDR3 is TGTGCCAGCAGTTTGGTGGGGAATACTTTGTCCGAGCAGTACTTC. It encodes CASSLVGNTLSEQYF.

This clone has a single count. CDR3 in amino acids: CASRRAGEKADTQYF. In DNA form, the CDR3 reads TGCGCCAGTAGACGAGCGGGAGAAAAGGCAGATACGCAGTATTTT. The chain combines TRBV5-1 with TRBJ2-3; 8 bases align to TRBD2. The CDR3 covers 15 residues. Germline trimming cut 8 bases from V and 4 bases from J; bases unmatched to any gene: 12. Germline CDR1 reads SGHRS; CDR2 reads YFSETQ.

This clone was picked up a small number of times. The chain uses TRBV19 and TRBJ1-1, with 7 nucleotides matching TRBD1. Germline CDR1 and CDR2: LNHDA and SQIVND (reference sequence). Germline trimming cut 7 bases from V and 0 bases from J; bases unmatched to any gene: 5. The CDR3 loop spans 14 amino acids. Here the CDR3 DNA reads TGTGCCAGTACTAAAGGACAGGTGAACACTGAAGCTTTCTTT. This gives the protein CASTKGQVNTEAFF. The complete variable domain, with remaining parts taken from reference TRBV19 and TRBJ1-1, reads DGGITQSPKYLFRKEGQNVTLSCEQNLNHDAMYWYRQDPGQGLRLIYYSQIVNDFQKGDIAEGYSVSREKKESFPLTVTSAQKNPTAFYLCASTKGQVNTEAFFGQGTRLTVV.

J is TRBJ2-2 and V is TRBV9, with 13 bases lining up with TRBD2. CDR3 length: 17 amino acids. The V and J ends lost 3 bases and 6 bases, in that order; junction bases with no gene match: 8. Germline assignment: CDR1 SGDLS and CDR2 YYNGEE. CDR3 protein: CASSGRTSGSMAGELFF. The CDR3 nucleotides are TGTGCCAGCAGCGGGAGGACTAGCGGGAGCATGGCCGGGGAGCTGTTTTTT.

This CDR3 is CASSPGTGIQETQYF. The CDR3 bases are TGTGCCAGCAGCCCAGGGACAGGGATACAAGAGACCCAGTACTTC. V is TRBV11-3 and J is TRBJ2-5; 9 positions match TRBD1. V was pared by 5 bases and J by 2 bases, with 6 bases of the junction left unmatched. Per germline, CDR1 SGHNT and CDR2 YENEEA. The CDR3 is made up of 15 amino acids.

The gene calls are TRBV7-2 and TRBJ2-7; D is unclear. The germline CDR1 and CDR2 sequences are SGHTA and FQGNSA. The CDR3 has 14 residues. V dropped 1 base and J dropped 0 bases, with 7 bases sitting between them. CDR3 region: CASSLDSSSYEQYF. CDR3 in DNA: TGTGCCAGCAGCTTAGATTCCAGCTCCTACGAGCAGTACTTC.

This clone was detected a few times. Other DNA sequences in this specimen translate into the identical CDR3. The CDR3 reads CASSSRVNSPLHF. Written as DNA, the CDR3 is TGTGCCAGCAGTTCCAGGGTAAATTCACCCCTCCACTTT. The chain carries TRBV6-5 and TRBJ1-6; weak D call: TRBD1 (5 bases). Germline assignment: CDR1 MNHEY and CDR2 SVGAGI. The CDR3 totals 13 residues. V was shortened by 4 bases and J by 7 bases, with 8 bases between the two germline ends.

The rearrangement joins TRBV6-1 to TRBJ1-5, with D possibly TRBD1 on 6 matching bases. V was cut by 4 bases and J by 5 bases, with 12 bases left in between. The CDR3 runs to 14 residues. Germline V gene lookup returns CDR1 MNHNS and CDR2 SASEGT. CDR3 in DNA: TGTGCCAGCAGTGTCCAGGACAGACATCAGCCCCAGCATTTT. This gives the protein CASSVQDRHQPQHF.

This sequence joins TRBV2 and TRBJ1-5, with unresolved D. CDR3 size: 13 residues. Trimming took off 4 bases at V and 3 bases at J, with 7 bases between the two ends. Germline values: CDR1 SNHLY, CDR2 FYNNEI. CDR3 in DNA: TGTGCCAGCAGTGCCTACCCCAATCAGCCCCAGCATTTT. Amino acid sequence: CASSAYPNQPQHF.

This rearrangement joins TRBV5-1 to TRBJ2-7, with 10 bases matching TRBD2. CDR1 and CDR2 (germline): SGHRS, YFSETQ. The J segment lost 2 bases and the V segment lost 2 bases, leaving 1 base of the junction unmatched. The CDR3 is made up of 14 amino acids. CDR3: CASSLTSGAYEQYF. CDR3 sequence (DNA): TGCGCCAGCAGCTTAACTAGCGGGGCCTACGAGCAGTACTTC.